The TCR beta chain under discussion was sequenced for a study of blood T cell repertoires in COVID-19. The wider study: Both acute and convalescent COVID-19 samples were obtained from the United States, Italy and Spain.

The method was immunoSEQ multiplex PCR; TCRdb's version includes in-frame clones alone and lacks a portion of them. The data contain about 200,000 clones, around nine tenths of them singletons. V shed 0 bases and J 2 bases; nucleotides not matched to a gene: 3. The CDR3 is made up of 17 amino acids. The germline CDR1 and CDR2 sequences are LGHNA and YSLEER. The J gene is TRBJ2-3, the V gene TRBV4-3; TRBD2 matches at 12 bases. This TCR was sampled from a woman aged 25 to 45 with acute COVID-19. Sequencing was performed on PBMCs or T cells enriched from blood (not recorded which). CDR3 protein: CASSQEGLAGSTDTQYF. The CDR3 DNA reads as TGCGCCAGCAGCCAAGAAGGACTAGCGGGGTCCACAGATACGCAGTATTTT.